This passage covers 10 T cell receptor beta chains from one sample sequenced in a study of T cell repertoires in aging, cancer and after chemotherapy. TCR beta rearrangements were amplified from peripheral blood genomic DNA. A mixed TRB-A/B primer pool amplified rearranged TRB by multiplex touch-down PCR. TCRdb re-called the multiplex PCR reads with MiXCR, one entry per CDR3 protein. This sample yields some 2,500 distinct CDR3 sequences, of which around 25% are seen a single time; about an eighth belongs to the top ten. Sequencing was performed on blood. These receptors all come from a human donor with a solid tumor.

The V gene is TRBV14, the J gene TRBJ1-1, with D perhaps matching TRBD1 (6 bases). Germline CDR1 SGHDN, CDR2 FVKESK. Trimming left V 4 bases short and J 1 base short, with 13 bases between. This CDR3 spans 15 amino acids. CDR3: CASSPYMGQNTEAFF. In DNA, the CDR3 is TGTGCCAGCAGCCCCTACATGGGACAGAACACTGAAGCTTTCTTT.

This clonotype is categorized as large (0.1 to 1%). The CDR3 loop is CASSIAGLNTGELFF. For the CDR3, the DNA is TGTGCCAGTAGTATAGCGGGATTAAACACCGGGGAGCTGTTTTTT. This sequence joins TRBV19 and TRBJ2-2; a possible D gene is TRBD2 (5 bases). Trimming shortened V by 1 base and J by 2 bases, and 8 bases separated the two germline ends. The CDR3 is made up of 15 amino acids. Germline V gene data show CDR1 as LNHDA and CDR2 as SQIVND (reference sequence). Using reference TRBV19 and TRBJ2-2 for the parts outside the CDR3, the full variable domain is DGGITQSPKYLFRKEGQNVTLSCEQNLNHDAMYWYRQDPGQGLRLIYYSQIVNDFQKGDIAEGYSVSREKKESFPLTVTSAQKNPTAFYLCASSIAGLNTGELFFGEGSRLTVL.

This clonotype is medium-sized within its sample. The chain carries TRBV6-5 and TRBJ1-5; D unresolved. Germline CDR1 reads MNHEY; CDR2 reads SVGAGI. The CDR3 totals 15 residues. Between the trimmed V and J ends, which lost 2 bases and 6 bases, there was a span of 14 bases. CDR3 in amino acids: CASSYNPYTTQPQHF. The CDR3 DNA reads as TGTGCCAGCAGTTACAACCCATACACCACTCAGCCCCAGCATTTT.

Turning to this clonotype: This may be a read error: a much more frequent sequence differs by one nucleotide. The chain carries TRBV6-1 and TRBJ2-7; D is possibly TRBD1 (5 bases). Germline values: CDR1 MNHNS, CDR2 SASEGT. Deletions cut 10 bases from V and 4 bases from J, with 29 bases between. The CDR3 runs 17 residues. Written as DNA, the CDR3 is TGTGCCACCTTACAACTTGAGACAGTAGGTTGGATGTACGAGCAGTACTTC. Its protein product is CATLQLETVGWMYEQYF.

This clonotype rates as medium-sized. The rearrangement joins TRBV6-2 or TRBV6-3 to TRBJ2-1, with 13 bases aligning to TRBD2. CDR3 length equals 18 residues. Germline trimming cut 5 bases from V and 0 bases from J; bases unmatched to any gene: 7. The germline V gene has CDR1 MNHEY and CDR2 SVGEGT. CDR3 in DNA: TGTGCCAGCAGTGACGGACTAGCGGGAGTCCGCTCCTACAATGAGCAGTTCTTC. Protein: CASSDGLAGVRSYNEQFF.

V is TRBV20-1 and J is TRBJ2-3; TRBD1 agrees at 10 bases. The CDR3 spans 16 residues. The ends lost 3 bases at V and 4 bases at J; junction bases unmatched: 10. Germline V lookup: CDR1 DFQATT, CDR2 SNEGSKA (reference sequence). CDR3: CSASPTGTGEADTQYF. CDR3 nucleotides: TGCAGTGCTAGTCCGACCGGGACAGGGGAAGCAGATACGCAGTATTTT.

This clonotype was seen only a few times. The V and J genes are TRBV20-1 and TRBJ2-5, with 7 bases that match TRBD2. The germline CDR1 and CDR2 sequences are DFQATT and SNEGSKA (reference sequence). This CDR3 is 14 amino acids long. This CDR3 reads CSHPKRAGEETQYF. The DNA for the CDR3 is TGCAGCCATCCAAAGCGGGCGGGGGAGGAGACCCAGTACTTC.

This clonotype is medium-sized. The chain joins TRBV6-1 to TRBJ1-5; D uncertain. The CDR3 consists of 16 residues. V was pared by 2 bases and J by 0 bases, with 11 bases between. Germline-derived CDR1 and CDR2 are MNHNS and SASEGT. The CDR3 nucleotides read TGTGCCAGCAGTGAATTACCCCCAGGTAGCAATCAGCCCCAGCATTTT. This codes for CASSELPPGSNQPQHF.

The J gene is TRBJ2-7, the V gene TRBV27; D tentatively reads TRBD1 or TRBD2 (5 bases each). The length of the CDR3 is 12 residues. Germline lookup yields CDR1 MNHEY and CDR2 SMNVEV (reference sequence). Trimming pared 6 bases from V and 6 bases from J, leaving 12 bases between. The CDR3 bases are TGTGCCAGCAGCGGGGCAGGCGCCGAGCAGTACTTC. Translation gives CASSGAGAEQYF.

By sample fraction, this clonotype is large. J is TRBJ2-1 and V is TRBV29-1; D perhaps matches TRBD1 (5 bases). Trimming removed 4 bases from V and 7 bases from J, with 11 bases in between. The CDR3 spans 12 residues. In germline, CDR1 is SQVTM, CDR2 ANQGSEA. CDR3 amino acids: CSVAREGNEQFF. The CDR3 bases are TGCAGCGTTGCCAGGGAAGGAAATGAGCAGTTCTTC.